What follows are 4 T cell receptor beta chains derived from one specimen sequenced in a study of blood T cell repertoires in COVID-19. The repertoire was sequenced with immunoSEQ multiplex PCR; TCRdb's copy has only in-frame clones and lacks some. The data show 60,000 to 65,000 clones, around four fifths seen once. The sample comprised peripheral blood. The receptors here all came from a woman of 80 years or more with active or convalescent COVID-19.

The V call is TRBV7-2, the J call TRBJ2-3; 9 bases line up with TRBD2. Germline-derived CDR1 and CDR2 are SGHTA and FQGNSA. J lost 1 base, V lost 1 base, and 3 bases had no gene match. This CDR3 has 16 amino acids. The CDR3 loop reads CASSLGASGGTDTQYF. CDR3 nucleotides: TGTGCCAGCAGCTTAGGGGCTAGCGGGGGCACAGATACGCAGTATTTT.

CDR3 coding DNA: TGTGCCAGCACCCTGGCCCCCCCTGGGGCCAACGTCCTGACTTTC. It specifies CASTLAPPGANVLTF. The chain carries TRBV2 and TRBJ2-6, with unresolved D. The germline V gene has CDR1 SNHLY and CDR2 FYNNEI. V lost 7 bases and J lost 2, with 12 bases in between. The CDR3 totals 15 residues.

The gene calls are TRBV18 and TRBJ1-1; 8 bases line up with TRBD1. V dropped 2 bases and J dropped 0; count of bases not matched to a gene: 2. Germline values: CDR1 KGHSH, CDR2 LQKENI. The CDR3 consists of 15 residues. The CDR3 DNA reads TGTGCCAGCTCACCAACAGGGGGTGTGAACACTGAAGCTTTCTTT. This gives the protein CASSPTGGVNTEAFF. Combining the CDR3 with reference TRBV18 and TRBJ1-1 gives the whole variable domain NAGVMQNPRHLVRRRGQEARLRCSPMKGHSHVYWYRQLPEEGLKFMVYLQKENIIDESGMPKERFSAEFPKEGPSILRIQQVVRGDSAAYFCASSPTGGVNTEAFFGQGTRLTVV.

This chain connects TRBV5-8 to TRBJ2-3; 8 bases are a match to TRBD1. The CDR3 runs 16 residues. Germline V gives CDR1 SGHTS, CDR2 YDEGEE. V lost 0 bases, J lost 0 bases, and 3 bases stayed unmatched. CDR3 sequence reads: CASSLGTGTSTDTQYF. The CDR3 DNA is TGTGCCAGCAGCTTGGGGACAGGGACTAGCACAGATACGCAGTATTTT.